One sample yielded the 26 T cell receptor beta chains listed below, sequenced in a study of response to subunit inactivated influenza vaccine. TCRdb re-analysed the RT-PCR reads in MiXCR, keeping a single row per CDR3 protein. This sample yields about 310,000 distinct CDR3 sequences, of which 21% are seen a single time; roughly 10% belongs to the top ten. Material: PBMCs from blood, obtained 21 months after vaccination. The receptor set was obtained from a man between 45 and 75 years old who received an inactivated influenza vaccine.

The rearrangement links TRBV4-1 to TRBJ2-3; 7 bases agree with TRBD2. The V segment lost 0 bases and the J segment 0 bases; nucleotides outside the gene matches: 3. Germline V gives CDR1 MGHRA, CDR2 YSYEKL. The CDR3 runs to 16 residues. The chain's CDR3 is CASSQEGTISTDTQYF. The CDR3 DNA is TGCGCCAGCAGCCAAGAAGGGACTATTAGCACAGATACGCAGTATTTT.

V usage is TRBV30 and J usage is TRBJ2-1, with 9 bases lining up with TRBD2. With V trimmed by 1 base and J by 0 bases, 4 bases remained unmatched. CDR1 is GTSNPN and CDR2 is SVGIG in the germline V gene (reference sequence). There are 16 residues in the CDR3. The DNA for the CDR3 is TGTGCCTGGAGTGGGACTAGCGTATCCTCCTACAATGAGCAGTTCTTC. This encodes CAWSGTSVSSYNEQFF.

This clonotype came up many times. The chain employs TRBV6-5 and TRBJ1-5; perhaps TRBD1 as D (5 bases). The germline V gene has CDR1 MNHEY and CDR2 SVGAGI. V was pared by 0 bases and J by 0 bases, with 12 bases between. CDR3 size: 17 residues. CDR3 region: CASSYSLGHYSNQPQHF. The CDR3 bases are TGTGCCAGCAGTTACTCGTTGGGGCATTATAGCAATCAGCCCCAGCATTTT.

The chain has TRBV18 and TRBJ2-3; D not certain. CDR3 length: 14 amino acids. Germline lookup yields CDR1 KGHSH and CDR2 LQKENI. V lost 0 bases and J lost 1, with 5 bases in between. The CDR3 DNA reads TGTGCCAGCTCACCACCAACACGCACAGATACGCAGTATTTT. It encodes CASSPPTRTDTQYF. Full variable domain (remainder filled in from reference TRBV18 and TRBJ2-3): NAGVMQNPRHLVRRRGQEARLRCSPMKGHSHVYWYRQLPEEGLKFMVYLQKENIIDESGMPKERFSAEFPKEGPSILRIQQVVRGDSAAYFCASSPPTRTDTQYFGPGTRLTVL.

This clonotype has only a few counts. V is TRBV9 and J is TRBJ2-1; TRBD2 matches 7 bases. V was pared by 0 bases and J by 8 bases, with 8 bases of the junction left unmatched. Germline V gives CDR1 SGDLS, CDR2 YYNGEE. This CDR3 spans 15 amino acids. For the CDR3, the DNA is TGTGCCAGCAGCGTAGCTTTCGGGGGGTACCATGAGCAGTTCTTC. Encoded protein: CASSVAFGGYHEQFF. The full variable domain, its missing parts supplied by reference TRBV9 and TRBJ2-1, is DSGVTQTPKHLITATGQRVTLRCSPRSGDLSVYWYQQSLDQGLQFLIQYYNGEERAKGNILERFSAQQFPDLHSELNLSSLELGDSALYFCASSVAFGGYHEQFFGPGTRLTVL.

The chain is built from TRBV2 and TRBJ2-5, with D perhaps matching TRBD2 (6 bases). The germline CDR1 and CDR2 sequences are SNHLY and FYNNEI. The CDR3 contains 14 residues. V was pared by 11 bases and J by 5 bases, with 21 bases between. This chain's CDR3 is CASWAGSPRETQYF. The CDR3 region has the DNA TGTGCCTCCTGGGCGGGATCACCGAGGGAGACCCAGTACTTC.

This chain links TRBV20-1 with TRBJ2-5, with D uncertain. Germline values: CDR1 DFQATT, CDR2 SNEGSKA (reference sequence). The CDR3 covers 12 residues. Trimming removed 5 bases from V and 1 base from J, with 8 bases in between. The CDR3 DNA is TGCAGTGCTCTCCGGGCCCAAGAGACCCAGTACTTC. Translation gives CSALRAQETQYF.

The chain joins TRBV12-3 or TRBV12-4 to TRBJ1-3; D is unresolved. This CDR3 region has 14 residues. Trimming removed 0 bases at V and 6 bases at J, with 9 bases between. DNA for the CDR3: TGTGCCAGCAGTTTAGCGGCAGACTTAAACACCATATATTTT. Encoded protein: CASSLAADLNTIYF.

In nucleotides, the CDR3 is TGTGCCAGCAGTTTCGGGGTGATGAACACTGAAGCTTTCTTT. Amino acid sequence: CASSFGVMNTEAFF. V gene TRBV27 combines with J gene TRBJ1-1; D is unresolved. V was pared by 3 bases and J by 0 bases, with 8 bases between. This CDR3 has 14 residues. The germline V gene has CDR1 MNHEY and CDR2 SMNVEV (reference sequence).

The table lists this clonotype with a few counts. V is TRBV27 and J is TRBJ1-1; TRBD1 might be the D (5 bases). In germline, CDR1 is MNHEY, CDR2 SMNVEV (reference sequence). CDR3 size: 14 residues. Trimming left V 6 bases short and J 2 bases short, with 13 bases between. This CDR3 reads CASSQGPLNTEAFF. As DNA, the CDR3 is TGTGCCAGCAGCCAGGGACCGCTTAACACTGAAGCTTTCTTT.

Remarks on this clonotype: One end of the junction is discordant with germline, which a read error may explain. V usage is TRBV6-4 and J usage is TRBJ2-5, with a tentative D call TRBD1 (6 bases). This CDR3 contains 14 residues. CDR1 and CDR2 (germline): MRHNA, SNTAGT. CDR3 DNA sequence: TGTGCCAGCAGTCTTTGGACAGTTCAAGAGGCCCAGTACTTC. Protein sequence: CASSLWTVQEAQYF.

There are many counts of this clonotype. The chain recombines TRBV10-2 with TRBJ1-6, with D possibly TRBD1 on 5 matching bases. Germline V lookup: CDR1 WSHSY, CDR2 SAAADI. The CDR3 spans 15 residues. V shed 8 bases and J shed 7 bases, with 18 bases lying between them. CDR3 in amino acids: CASRLQGSGNSPLHF. CDR3 nucleotide sequence: TGCGCCAGCCGTCTCCAGGGATCGGGCAATTCACCCCTCCACTTT.

The chain combines TRBV12-3 or TRBV12-4 with TRBJ1-4; a weak D match, TRBD1 (5 bases). The CDR3 length is 13 residues. With 8 bases removed from V and 10 bases from J, the gap between germline ends came to 17 bases. The CDR3 sequence: CASSRGDLGKLFF. The CDR3 DNA is TGTGCCAGCTCTCGTGGGGACTTAGGAAAACTGTTTTTT.

This clonotype was found a few times. This sequence joins TRBV20-1 and TRBJ2-3; the match to TRBD2 covers 8 bases. The ends lost 0 bases at V and 14 bases at J; junction bases unmatched: 10. This CDR3 is 13 amino acids long. Per germline, CDR1 DFQATT and CDR2 SNEGSKA (reference sequence). CDR3 bases: TGCAGTGCTAGAGATGTTAACGCGGGGGGCAGGTATTTT. Its protein product is CSARDVNAGGRYF.

In this sample, this clonotype turned up a few times. The chain links TRBV6-1 to TRBJ2-7; TRBD1 matches at 9 bases. The CDR3 runs to 15 residues. Germline assignment: CDR1 MNHNS and CDR2 SASEGT. V shed 6 bases, J shed 3 bases, and the junction held 9 bases outside the gene matches. The CDR3 DNA is TGTGCCAGCAGACGCTCCGGGACAGGGTTCTACGAGCAGTACTTC. Its protein product is CASRRSGTGFYEQYF.

The CDR3 is CATSGGDGGANEQYF. The CDR3 DNA sequence: TGTGCCACCAGCGGGGGGGACGGGGGGGCTAACGAGCAGTACTTC. The chain is built from TRBV15 and TRBJ2-7, with 8 bases fitting TRBD2. The CDR3 consists of 15 residues. Losses at the gene ends were 5 bases for V and 5 bases for J; bases not matched to a gene: 11. Germline CDR1 reads LNHNV; CDR2 reads YYDKDF (reference sequence).

The chain employs TRBV13 and TRBJ2-1, with 8 bases fitting TRBD2. J gave up 8 bases and V 4 bases, and 7 bases lay outside the gene matches. The CDR3 has 14 residues. Germline CDR1 and CDR2: PRHDT and FYEKMQ (reference sequence). DNA for the CDR3: TGTGCCAGCAGCTCAGTAGCGGGGACTGATGAGCAGTTCTTC. This encodes CASSSVAGTDEQFF. Filled out from reference TRBV13 and TRBJ2-1, the complete variable domain reads AAGVIQSPRHLIKEKRETATLKCYPIPRHDTVYWYQQGPGQDPQFLISFYEKMQSDKGSIPDRFSAQQFSDYHSELNMSSLELGDSALYFCASSSVAGTDEQFFGPGTRLTVL.

This clonotype showed up just a few times. J is TRBJ1-6 and V is TRBV6-2 or TRBV6-3; D remains unclear. Deletions cut 4 bases from V and 7 bases from J, with 8 bases between. This CDR3 comprises 13 residues. Germline CDR1 MNHEY, CDR2 SVGEGT. CDR3 nucleotide sequence: TGTGCCAGCAGTTCTACAAGAAATTCACCCCTCCACTTT. Translating gives CASSSTRNSPLHF.

This clonotype has ten or more counts. The V gene is TRBV28, the J gene TRBJ1-6, with D possibly matching TRBD1 (5 bases). The length of the CDR3 is 16 residues. Trimming pared 2 bases from V and 6 bases from J, leaving 14 bases between. CDR1 MDHEN and CDR2 SYDVKM come from the germline V gene. The CDR3 DNA reads as TGTGCCAGCAGTTTACCCGGGACGGAGCGTAATTCACCCCTCCACTTT. It specifies CASSLPGTERNSPLHF.

The V gene is TRBV28, the J gene TRBJ1-5; D is ambiguous. This CDR3 comprises 12 residues. Trimming cost V 7 bases and J 5 bases, with 9 bases left between them. From germline, CDR1 is MDHEN and CDR2 SYDVKM. In nucleotides, the CDR3 is TGTGCCAGCAAGGGTGGCGATCAGCCCCAGCATTTT. Its translation is CASKGGDQPQHF.

In this sample, this clonotype turned up many times. The gene calls are TRBV7-9 and TRBJ1-6, with 9 bases lining up with TRBD1. This CDR3 is 14 amino acids long. Germline V lookup: CDR1 SEHNR, CDR2 FQNEAQ (reference sequence). The J segment lost 9 bases and the V segment lost 5 bases, leaving 5 bases of the junction unmatched. Here the CDR3 reads CASSLGQGGSPLHF. CDR3 sequence (DNA): TGTGCCAGCAGCCTGGGACAGGGTGGTTCACCCCTCCACTTT.

This clonotype has a handful of counts. This sequence joins TRBV6-1 and TRBJ2-1, with D possibly being TRBD2 (5 bases). The CDR3 sequence is 14 residues long. Germline values: CDR1 MNHNS, CDR2 SASEGT. Trimming shortened V by 3 bases and J by 4 bases, and 10 bases separated the two germline ends. CDR3 sequence: CASSDTRGYNEQFF. DNA for the CDR3: TGTGCCAGCAGTGATACTCGGGGTTACAATGAGCAGTTCTTC.

This clonotype was counted between two and nine times. The chain employs TRBV4-3 and TRBJ1-2, with a tentative D call TRBD1 (5 bases). The germline gives CDR1 LGHNA, CDR2 YSLEER. The CDR3 is 15 residues long. Trimming removed 0 bases from V and 1 base from J, with 9 bases in between. The CDR3 is CASSQEVGVNYGYTF. CDR3 nucleotide sequence: TGCGCCAGCAGCCAAGAAGTGGGGGTTAACTATGGCTACACCTTC.

The chain uses TRBV18 and TRBJ2-1; TRBD1 matches at 7 bases. CDR3 length equals 16 residues. The germline CDR1 and CDR2 sequences are KGHSH and LQKENI. Trimming took 0 bases from V and 4 from J; bases not matched to a gene: 6. In DNA form, the CDR3 reads TGTGCCAGCTCACCACCGGACAGGCAGGGGTACAATGAGCAGTTCTTC. Translated: CASSPPDRQGYNEQFF.

This clonotype was detected only a few times. The rearrangement links TRBV12-3 or TRBV12-4 to TRBJ2-5, with a tentative D call TRBD1 (5 bases). Trimming shortened V by 3 bases and J by 5 bases, and 16 bases separated the two germline ends. The CDR3 runs 15 residues. In DNA form, the CDR3 reads TGTGCCAGCAGTTTTGCAGGGCTTAAGGTGGAGACCCAGTACTTC. It yields the protein CASSFAGLKVETQYF.

This clonotype turned up a few times. The gene calls are TRBV4-1 and TRBJ1-5; weak D call: TRBD1 (5 bases). This CDR3 comprises 15 residues. V lost 5 bases to trimming and J lost 5 bases, with 16 bases between them. The germline V gene has CDR1 MGHRA and CDR2 YSYEKL. CDR3 DNA sequence: TGCGCCAGCAGCGCCGCACCCAGGGTTGATCAGCCCCAGCATTTT. The encoded protein is CASSAAPRVDQPQHF.